The clone carrying this T cell receptor (beta chain) appeared once. This entry is derived from a study of blood T cell repertoires in COVID-19. At the level of the study: Specimens from acute and convalescent COVID-19 originated in the United States, Italy and Spain.

Profiling relied on immunoSEQ multiplex PCR, and the TCRdb table lists in-frame clones only, not all of them. Among approximately 220,000 clones, about four fifths were seen once, and the ten largest hold under 1.5%. V dropped 2 bases and J dropped 0 bases, with 8 bases sitting between them. CDR1 and CDR2 (germline): MDHEN, SYDVKM. The CDR3 covers 15 residues. This sequence joins TRBV28 and TRBJ1-3; tentatively, D is TRBD1 (6 bases). Sequencing was done on a sample of PBMCs or T cells enriched from blood (not recorded which). The source is a woman in her thirties or forties with acute COVID-19. The DNA for the CDR3 is TGTGCCAGCAGTTTAGGGACACTCTCTGGAAACACCATATATTTT. It yields the protein CASSLGTLSGNTIYF. The full variable domain, its missing parts supplied by reference TRBV28 and TRBJ1-3, is DVKVTQSSRYLVKRTGEKVFLECVQDMDHENMFWYRQDPGLGLRLIYFSYDVKMKEKGDIPEGYSVSREKKERFSLILESASTNQTSMYLCASSLGTLSGNTIYFGEGSWLTVV.